What follows is one T cell receptor beta chain and its context. These data come from a study of shared clonotypes between healthy human individuals. Germline values: CDR1 MGHRA, CDR2 YSYEKL. Unmatched junction bases numbered 8, after V lost 1 base and J lost 7 bases. CDR3 length equals 16 residues. Sequencing was performed with immunoSEQ multiplex PCR; in TCRdb, only in-frame clones are kept and a portion is missing. Of approximately 640,000 clones listed, about 90% are singletons. The clonotype comes from a man between 18 and 35 years old in good health. Some clones in this sample may be carry-over from other donors' samples. Input material: memory CD8+ T cells from PBMCs. Documented subset: CD45RO+ cells pooled with CCR7-negative TemRA cells. This chain uses TRBV4-1 with TRBJ2-1, with 9 bases aligning to TRBD2. The CDR3: CASSQGPAGGLNEQFF. The CDR3 DNA reads TGCGCCAGCAGCCAAGGCCCAGCGGGAGGTCTAAATGAGCAGTTCTTC.